Listed here are 26 T cell receptor beta chains from one sample, sequenced in a study of Graves' ophthalmopathy and Graves' hyperthyroidism. For repertoire sequencing, the TCR beta CDR3 regions were amplified from RNA transcripts. HTBI primers were used in a first-round RT-PCR, which preceded a second-round multiplex PCR. TCRdb re-analysed the multiplex PCR reads in MiXCR, keeping a single row per CDR3 protein. The table records about 740,000 distinct CDR3 sequences, 40% of them present only once. The material sequenced was peripheral blood. The origin of the receptors is an adult man with Graves' ophthalmopathy.

With regard to this clonotype: This may be a read error, as it is one base from a much larger clone. The chain couples TRBV7-9 to TRBJ1-2, with 8 positions matching TRBD1. The CDR3 runs 14 residues. Per germline, CDR1 SEHNR and CDR2 FQNEAQ (reference sequence). Here the CDR3 reads CASSLDRERGGCTF. CDR3 coding DNA: TGTGCCAGCAGCCTGGACAGGGAGCGTGGTGGCTGCACCTTC. The variable domain in full, with the rest retrieved from reference TRBV7-9 and TRBJ1-2, is DTGVSQNPRHKITKRGQNVTFRCDPISEHNRLYWYRQTLGQGPEFLTYFQNEAQLEKSRLLSDRFSAERPKGSFSTLEIQRTEQGDSAMYLCASSLDRERGGCTFGSGTRLTVV.

This clonotype occurred many times. The chain combines TRBV7-2 with TRBJ1-5; the match to TRBD1 covers 8 bases. The length of the CDR3 is 14 residues. The germline V gene encodes CDR1 SGHTA and CDR2 FQGNSA. V lost 1 base to trimming and J lost 6 bases; unmatched junction nucleotides: 2. CDR3 region: CASSLGRGLQPQHF. The DNA of the CDR3 is TGTGCCAGCAGCTTAGGCAGGGGGCTTCAGCCCCAGCATTTT. The full variable domain, with the rest looked up from reference TRBV7-2 and TRBJ1-5, is GAGVSQSPSNKVTEKGKDVELRCDPISGHTALYWYRQSLGQGLEFLIYFQGNSAPDKSGLPSDRFSAERTGGSVSTLTIQRTQQEDSAVYLCASSLGRGLQPQHFGDGTRLSIL.

This clonotype has ten or more counts. The chain is built from TRBV7-9 and TRBJ1-1, with a tentative D call TRBD1 (5 bases). This CDR3 has 15 amino acids. Per the germline V gene, CDR1 is SEHNR and CDR2 is FQNEAQ (reference sequence). The V and J ends lost 5 bases and 7 bases respectively, with 20 bases between them. The CDR3 sequence: CASSPDINLPDEAFF. For the CDR3, the DNA is TGTGCCAGCAGCCCGGACATCAACTTGCCGGATGAAGCTTTCTTT.

A remark on this clonotype: A single base separates this from a much larger clone, so it may be a read error. CDR3 protein: CSVAVTGLRDVQYF. Written as DNA, the CDR3 is TGCAGCGTTGCCGTTACGGGGCTCCGGGACGTGCAGTACTTC. The V gene is TRBV29-1, the J gene TRBJ2-7; the D gene could be TRBD1 or TRBD2 (5 bases each). CDR1 is SQVTM and CDR2 is ANQGSEA in the germline V gene. The V gene lost 4 bases and the J gene lost 9 bases, with 22 bases spanning the gap. The length of the CDR3 is 14 residues.

In this sample, this clonotype turned up many times. In DNA form, the CDR3 reads TGTGCCAGCAGTACCGGGACAGGGGAATCACCCCTCCACTTT. Residues: CASSTGTGESPLHF. The chain employs TRBV6-5 and TRBJ1-6, with 10 positions matching TRBD1. The V gene's germline CDR1 is MNHEY and CDR2 SVGAGI. This CDR3 spans 14 amino acids. V was clipped by 5 bases and J by 10 bases; unmatched bases: 5.

This clonotype occurred many times. The chain joins TRBV19 to TRBJ2-7, with TRBD1 matching over 8 bases. The germline gives CDR1 LNHDA, CDR2 SQIVND (reference sequence). This CDR3 is built from 13 residues. V shed 4 bases and J 3 bases; nucleotides not matched to a gene: 2. The CDR3 loop reads CASSKTGDYEQYF. CDR3 in DNA: TGTGCCAGTAGTAAGACAGGGGACTACGAGCAGTACTTC. The complete variable domain, with remaining parts taken from reference TRBV19 and TRBJ2-7, reads DGGITQSPKYLFRKEGQNVTLSCEQNLNHDAMYWYRQDPGQGLRLIYYSQIVNDFQKGDIAEGYSVSREKKESFPLTVTSAQKNPTAFYLCASSKTGDYEQYFGPGTRLTVT.

The chain is built from TRBV24-1 and TRBJ2-2, with TRBD2 matching 10 bases. After removal of 11 bases from V and 3 bases from J, the junction contained 8 bases not matched to a gene. The CDR3 covers 15 residues. Per germline, CDR1 KGHDR and CDR2 SFDVKD. The CDR3 nucleotides read TGTGCCAGCAGACGGACTAGCGGATACACCGGGGAGCTGTTTTTT. Translation gives CASRRTSGYTGELFF.

This clonotype was recorded at least ten times. The chain is built from TRBV20-1 and TRBJ2-5, with a possible D match to TRBD1 (5 bases). CDR3 length: 15 residues. The germline V gene has CDR1 DFQATT and CDR2 SNEGSKA (reference sequence). The V end lost 3 bases, the J end lost 3 bases, and 17 bases lay between the germline ends. The CDR3 loop is CSARWGSLREETQYF. In DNA form, the CDR3 reads TGCAGTGCTAGGTGGGGCAGTCTAAGAGAAGAGACCCAGTACTTC.

The table lists this clonotype with a few counts. The chain is built from TRBV14 and TRBJ1-3, with a weak D call TRBD1 (5 bases). The CDR3 has 16 residues. Germline assignment: CDR1 SGHDN and CDR2 FVKESK. Deletions cut 2 bases from V and 0 bases from J, with 11 bases between. Here the CDR3 DNA reads TGTGCCAGCAGCCAACACACGGGACTCTCTGGAAACACCATATATTTT. This codes for CASSQHTGLSGNTIYF.

The chain recombines TRBV20-1 with TRBJ2-7, with a possible D match to TRBD1 (6 bases). V lost 6 bases, J lost 7 bases, and 16 bases lay in between. The CDR3 has 12 residues. Germline V gives CDR1 DFQATT, CDR2 SNEGSKA (reference sequence). The CDR3 sequence is CSAARDIDEQYF. CDR3 bases: TGCAGTGCGGCCCGGGACATAGATGAGCAGTACTTC.

This clonotype was seen more than once but under ten times. The rearrangement uses TRBV2 and TRBJ2-7, with D perhaps TRBD1 (6 bases). CDR1 and CDR2 (germline): SNHLY, FYNNEI. V was shortened by 1 base and J by 6 bases, with 10 bases between the two germline ends. The CDR3 loop spans 13 amino acids. DNA of the CDR3: TGTGCCAGCAGTGAAGTTATAGGGGGCGAGCAGTACTTC. Protein sequence: CASSEVIGGEQYF.

The CDR3 reads CASSLDGGAHYGYTF. CDR3 in DNA: TGCGCCAGCAGCTTGGATGGGGGCGCCCACTATGGCTACACCTTC. The chain couples TRBV5-1 to TRBJ1-2; D is perhaps TRBD1 (6 bases). In germline, CDR1 is SGHRS, CDR2 YFSETQ. V lost 0 bases, J lost 3 bases, and 12 bases lay in between. This CDR3 is 15 amino acids long.

This clonotype has more than one count but fewer than ten. The chain combines TRBV5-4 with TRBJ2-5; TRBD1 aligns across 7 bases. Looked up from germline, CDR1 is SGHNT and CDR2 is YYREEE (reference sequence). This CDR3 contains 15 residues. V was clipped by 5 bases and J by 5 bases; unmatched bases: 12. CDR3 bases: TGTGCCAGCAGAGGAAGACAGGGTAACAGGGAGACCCAGTACTTC. Its translation: CASRGRQGNRETQYF.

Ten or more counts support this clonotype. This chain uses TRBV7-2 with TRBJ1-2; D uncertain. Germline V CDR1 and CDR2: SGHTA, FQGNSA. Trimming stripped 3 bases from V and 4 bases from J, with 15 bases between. This CDR3 contains 15 residues. The CDR3 loop reads CASSFGQPGRYGYTF. In DNA form, the CDR3 reads TGTGCCAGCAGCTTCGGGCAGCCCGGACGCTATGGCTACACCTTC.

The V gene is TRBV2, the J gene TRBJ2-6, with D perhaps TRBD1 or TRBD2 (6 bases each). Trimming took off 1 base at V and 0 bases at J, with 7 bases between the two ends. CDR1 is SNHLY and CDR2 is FYNNEI in the germline V gene. This CDR3 is 16 amino acids long. The CDR3 sequence is CASSEGGASGANVLTF. In DNA, the CDR3 is TGTGCCAGCAGTGAAGGGGGGGCCTCTGGGGCCAACGTCCTGACTTTC.

V and J are TRBV4-3 and TRBJ2-5; D possibly corresponds to TRBD2 (6 bases). Germline V lookup: CDR1 LGHNA, CDR2 YSLEER. The CDR3 spans 14 residues. V was clipped by 6 bases and J by 5 bases, with 16 bases between them. This chain's CDR3 is CASRPVGGRETQYF. DNA for the CDR3: TGCGCCAGCAGGCCGGTGGGGGGTCGGGAGACCCAGTACTTC.

V gene TRBV24-1 combines with J gene TRBJ1-5, with 7 bases fitting TRBD1. The CDR3 length is 14 residues. Germline lookup yields CDR1 KGHDR and CDR2 SFDVKD. V shed 11 bases, J shed 1 base, and the junction held 7 bases outside the gene matches. CDR3 nucleotides: TGTGCCAGCGCTCTCAGGGGGAGCAATCAGCCCCAGCATTTT. This encodes CASALRGSNQPQHF.

The V and J genes are TRBV2 and TRBJ1-1; TRBD1 is a possible D gene (6 bases). V was shortened by 5 bases and J by 2 bases, with 18 bases between the two germline ends. The V gene's germline CDR1 is SNHLY and CDR2 FYNNEI. The CDR3 has 16 residues. This CDR3 reads CASSYVVRGVNTEAFF. The DNA for the CDR3 is TGTGCCAGCAGTTATGTGGTGAGGGGGGTCAACACTGAAGCTTTCTTT.

This clonotype appeared a few times. The rearrangement joins TRBV7-9 to TRBJ2-7; D is unclear. V lost 1 base, J lost 1 base, and 17 bases lay in between. The CDR3 is made up of 17 amino acids. Germline-derived CDR1 and CDR2 are SEHNR and FQNEAQ (reference sequence). The CDR3 spells CASSLDPPDGPSYEQYF. CDR3 bases: TGTGCCAGCAGCTTAGATCCCCCGGACGGTCCGTCCTACGAGCAGTACTTC.

CDR3 nucleotide sequence: TGTGCCATCAGTGAAACAGGGTTATTAGGCTACACCTTC. Protein sequence: CAISETGLLGYTF. V and J are TRBV10-3 and TRBJ1-2; tentative D call: TRBD1 (6 bases). The CDR3 contains 13 residues. V was clipped by 3 bases and J by 8 bases, with 13 bases between them. The V gene's germline CDR1 is ENHRY and CDR2 SYGVKD.

This clonotype was seen ten or more times. The chain links TRBV7-6 to TRBJ1-2, with D possibly matching TRBD1 (5 bases). Trimming pared 3 bases from V and 3 bases from J, leaving 8 bases between. Germline loops: CDR1 SGHVS, CDR2 FNYEAQ. The CDR3 loop spans 13 amino acids. The CDR3 reads CASSFEGDYGYTF. CDR3 DNA: TGTGCCAGCAGCTTCGAAGGGGACTATGGCTACACCTTC.

This clonotype occurred a few times. The chain uses TRBV11-2 and TRBJ2-7; 7 bases match TRBD1. The ends lost 5 bases at V and 2 bases at J; junction bases unmatched: 6. The CDR3 extends over 14 amino acids. Germline V lookup: CDR1 SGHAT, CDR2 FQNNGV. The CDR3 DNA reads TGTGCCAGCAGCGGGTACAGGGGCACCTACGAGCAGTACTTC. Its translation: CASSGYRGTYEQYF. The whole variable domain, remainder taken from reference TRBV11-2 and TRBJ2-7, is EAGVAQSPRYKIIEKRQSVAFWCNPISGHATLYWYQQILGQGPKLLIQFQNNGVVDDSQLPKDRFSAERLKGVDSTLKIQPAKLEDSAVYLCASSGYRGTYEQYFGPGTRLTVT.

V gene TRBV10-3 combines with J gene TRBJ1-1; D gene unclear. V was clipped by 5 bases and J by 1 base, with 8 bases between them. The germline V gene has CDR1 ENHRY and CDR2 SYGVKD. This CDR3 is built from 13 residues. The CDR3 DNA is TGTGCCATCAGTACTAGCGGGAACACTGAAGCTTTCTTT. Residues: CAISTSGNTEAFF.

About this clonotype itself: This may stem from a read error, because a much larger clone lies one nucleotide away. The V call is TRBV29-1, the J call TRBJ1-2; D remains ambiguous. The CDR3 consists of 14 residues. Per germline, CDR1 SQVTM and CDR2 ANQGSEA. The CDR3 region has the DNA TGCAGCATTGAATCTTCCGGACCCATTGCCGGCTACACCTTC. Its translation is CSIESSGPIAGYTF.

This clonotype was counted at least ten times. The chain recombines TRBV14 with TRBJ2-5; possibly TRBD2 for D (6 bases). This CDR3 region has 13 residues. Germline V CDR1 and CDR2: SGHDN, FVKESK. With 10 bases removed from V and 3 bases from J, the gap between germline ends came to 15 bases. Here the CDR3 DNA reads TGTGCCACCGGGAGAAGGCATGAAGAGACCCAGTACTTC. It codes for CATGRRHEETQYF. Filled out from reference TRBV14 and TRBJ2-5, the complete variable domain reads EAGVTQFPSHSVIEKGQTVTLRCDPISGHDNLYWYRRVMGKEIKFLLHFVKESKQDESGMPNNRFLAERTGGTYSTLKVQPAELEDSGVYFCATGRRHEETQYFGPGTRLLVL.

The table lists this clonotype with a few counts. The chain employs TRBV5-5 and TRBJ1-1; D gene uncertain. V shed 0 bases and J shed 6 bases, with 12 bases lying between them. This CDR3 region has 14 residues. Germline V CDR1 and CDR2: SGHKS, YYEKEE (reference sequence). CDR3 residues: CASSLEGPDPEAFF. In nucleotides, the CDR3 is TGTGCCAGCAGCTTGGAGGGCCCGGACCCTGAAGCTTTCTTT.